This passage covers 19 T cell receptor beta chains from one sample sequenced in a study of blood T cell repertoires in COVID-19. Clones were sequenced by immunoSEQ multiplex PCR, and TCRdb holds only the in-frame ones, with some missing. This sample carries some 200,000 clones, approximately 90% of them seen once, and the ten largest clones take under 0.85%. The material sequenced was PBMCs or T cells enriched from blood (not recorded which). The receptors stem from a woman aged 18-35 years who had recovered from COVID-19.

The table lists this clone with a count of one. The V call is TRBV6-5, the J call TRBJ2-3, with D possibly TRBD1 on 6 matching bases. Deletions cut 5 bases from V and 0 bases from J, with 9 bases between. The germline V gene encodes CDR1 MNHEY and CDR2 SVGAGI. The CDR3 consists of 14 residues. The DNA of the CDR3 is TGTGCCAGCAGTCGACAGGCGAGCACAGATACGCAGTATTTT. This translates into CASSRQASTDTQYF.

The V call is TRBV7-2, the J call TRBJ2-5; 8 bases line up with TRBD2. Per the germline V gene, CDR1 is SGHTA and CDR2 is FQGNSA. The CDR3 covers 17 residues. The junction had 16 bases not matched to a gene; V was cut back by 5 bases and J by 5 bases. CDR3 amino acids: CASSPDFRAGGVETQYF. The CDR3 coding sequence is TGTGCCAGCAGCCCAGATTTTAGGGCGGGAGGAGTGGAGACCCAGTACTTC.

CDR3: CASSQDHYRGPGGYGYTF. Written as DNA, the CDR3 is TGCGCCAGCAGCCAAGATCACTACAGGGGGCCTGGCGGCTATGGCTACACCTTC. V usage is TRBV4-3 and J usage is TRBJ1-2; 9 nucleotides agree with TRBD1. The germline CDR1 and CDR2 sequences are LGHNA and YSLEER. Unmatched junction bases numbered 12, after V lost 0 bases and J lost 4 bases. CDR3 length: 18 residues.

J is TRBJ2-3 and V is TRBV6-5; 8 nucleotides agree with TRBD2. V dropped 6 bases and J dropped 4; count of bases not matched to a gene: 6. Per the germline V gene, CDR1 is MNHEY and CDR2 is SVGAGI. The CDR3 is 14 amino acids. The CDR3: CASSPGGGADTQYF. CDR3 in DNA: TGTGCCAGCAGCCCCGGGGGGGGAGCAGATACGCAGTATTTT.

The chain joins TRBV28 to TRBJ2-7; a possible D gene is TRBD1 (5 bases). Germline V gene data show CDR1 as MDHEN and CDR2 as SYDVKM. Trimming took off 7 bases at V and 1 base at J, with 14 bases between the two ends. The CDR3 is made up of 14 amino acids. The CDR3 coding sequence is TGTGCCAGCACTTACAGTCAGGGATCCTACGAGCAGTACTTC. Translating it yields CASTYSQGSYEQYF. The full variable domain, its missing parts supplied by reference TRBV28 and TRBJ2-7, is DVKVTQSSRYLVKRTGEKVFLECVQDMDHENMFWYRQDPGLGLRLIYFSYDVKMKEKGDIPEGYSVSREKKERFSLILESASTNQTSMYLCASTYSQGSYEQYFGPGTRLTVT.

The rearrangement joins TRBV4-1 to TRBJ2-7; 7 nucleotides match TRBD2. Trimming at V came to 8 bases and at J to 5 bases, leaving 12 bases not matched to a gene. The CDR3 consists of 14 residues. CDR1 and CDR2 (germline): MGHRA, YSYEKL. The CDR3 region is CASRRREEFHEQYF. CDR3 DNA: TGCGCCAGCCGCCGACGGGAGGAGTTCCACGAGCAGTACTTC.

V gene TRBV11-2 combines with J gene TRBJ1-2; D might be TRBD1 (5 bases). The V end lost 4 bases, the J end lost 6 bases, and 9 bases lay between the germline ends. This CDR3 region has 12 residues. CDR1 and CDR2 from the germline V gene are SGHAT and FQNNGV. This CDR3 reads CASSSRVHGYTF. The CDR3 DNA follows: TGTGCCAGCAGCTCCAGGGTCCATGGCTACACCTTC.

V gene TRBV11-3 combines with J gene TRBJ2-2; the D is unclear. Per germline, CDR1 SGHNT and CDR2 YENEEA. This CDR3 has 12 residues. With 5 bases removed from V and 5 bases from J, the gap between germline ends came to 6 bases. The CDR3 coding sequence is TGTGCCAGCAGCACCCGGACCGGGGAGCTGTTTTTT. As protein: CASSTRTGELFF.

This chain connects TRBV6-1 to TRBJ2-5; 8 bases are a match to TRBD1. V was pared by 0 bases and J by 7 bases, with 7 bases of the junction left unmatched. This CDR3 comprises 15 residues. CDR1 is MNHNS, CDR2 SASEGT, per germline. The CDR3, as DNA: TGTGCCAGCAGTGAAGCGACAGGGGCTGAGGGGACCCAGTACTTC. Protein product: CASSEATGAEGTQYF.

This chain links TRBV5-6 with TRBJ2-3; TRBD2 aligns across 7 bases. V was clipped by 2 bases and J by 3 bases; unmatched bases: 6. CDR1 is SGHDT, CDR2 YYEEEE, per germline. The CDR3 is made up of 15 amino acids. The CDR3 nucleotides read TGTGCCAGCAGCTTTCTAGCGGTGGGAACAGATACGCAGTATTTT. It is translated as CASSFLAVGTDTQYF.

The V call is TRBV5-6, the J call TRBJ1-1, with D possibly being TRBD1 (5 bases). Germline V CDR1 and CDR2: SGHDT, YYEEEE. V was pared by 4 bases and J by 6 bases, with 16 bases between. The CDR3 has 14 amino acids. The CDR3 region is CASSPIGRGAEAFF. CDR3 bases: TGTGCCAGCAGCCCGATTGGGAGGGGCGCTGAAGCTTTCTTT.

This chain uses TRBV27 with TRBJ2-3; no firm D call. Looked up from germline, CDR1 is MNHEY and CDR2 is SMNVEV (reference sequence). This CDR3 has 13 residues. Trimming shortened V by 1 base and J by 6 bases, and 8 bases separated the two germline ends. CDR3 DNA sequence: TGTGCCAGCAGTTTATGGCAGGATGATACGCAGTATTTT. Amino acids: CASSLWQDDTQYF.

This sequence joins TRBV10-3 and TRBJ2-7; 10 bases line up with TRBD2. CDR1 and CDR2 from the germline V gene are ENHRY and SYGVKD. V lost 4 bases and J lost 6; bases outside the gene matches: 0. There are 12 residues in the CDR3. The CDR3 region is CAISGTSGEQYF. The CDR3 nucleotides are TGTGCCATCAGTGGGACTAGCGGCGAGCAGTACTTC.

This clone was counted a single time. V gene TRBV3-1 (or the pseudogene TRBV3-2) combines with J gene TRBJ1-4; D gene ambiguous. Trimming cost V 4 bases and J 4 bases, with 16 bases left between them. The germline gives CDR1 LGHDT, CDR2 YNNKEL (reference sequence). The CDR3 spans 16 residues. The CDR3 region has the DNA TGTGCCAGCAGCCCCCGCGGCCGGGGAAATAATGAAAAACTGTTTTTT. As protein: CASSPRGRGNNEKLFF.

V usage is TRBV27 and J usage is TRBJ2-7; the D gene is possibly TRBD2 (6 bases). In germline, CDR1 is MNHEY, CDR2 SMNVEV (reference sequence). The V end lost 6 bases, the J end lost 2 bases, and 14 bases lay between the germline ends. This CDR3 contains 14 residues. Here the CDR3 reads CASRGLARAYEQYF. The CDR3, as DNA: TGTGCCAGCAGGGGCCTAGCGAGAGCCTACGAGCAGTACTTC.

This chain joins TRBV6-1 and TRBJ2-7; tentative D call: TRBD1 (5 bases). The V and J ends lost 2 bases and 9 bases respectively, with 8 bases between them. CDR1 and CDR2 from the germline V gene are MNHNS and SASEGT. The CDR3 sequence is 11 residues long. The CDR3: CASSEIRGQYF. In DNA, the CDR3 is TGTGCCAGCAGTGAAATTAGGGGGCAGTACTTC.

This clone turned up a few times. V usage is TRBV6-1 and J usage is TRBJ1-6; no clear D. This CDR3 has 16 residues. The germline CDR1 and CDR2 sequences are MNHNS and SASEGT. V lost 4 bases and J lost 8, with 18 bases in between. In nucleotides, the CDR3 is TGTGCCAGCAGTGGGCAAAGTTTTGTGAGGGATTCACCCCTCCACTTT. Its translation: CASSGQSFVRDSPLHF.

V and J are TRBV6-4 and TRBJ2-3; 10 bases align to TRBD2. Germline assignment: CDR1 MRHNA and CDR2 SNTAGT. The CDR3 contains 16 residues. The J segment lost 1 base and the V segment lost 5 bases, leaving 6 bases of the junction unmatched. DNA of the CDR3: TGTGCCAGCAGTCGTATAGCGGGAGGTGGCACAGATACGCAGTATTTT. Amino acids: CASSRIAGGGTDTQYF.

The V call is TRBV28, the J call TRBJ1-4, with 10 bases matching TRBD1. The germline V gene encodes CDR1 MDHEN and CDR2 SYDVKM. V was pared by 10 bases and J by 7 bases, with 12 bases of the junction left unmatched. This CDR3 is built from 15 residues. The CDR3 DNA is TGTGCCACCACCCTCCGGGACAGGGGTGGTGAAAAACTGTTTTTT. Protein sequence: CATTLRDRGGEKLFF.